This passage covers 30 T cell receptor beta chains from one sample sequenced in a study of neurological immune-mediated disorders. The time point: technical triplicate 2. TCRdb fed the 5' RACE reads into MiXCR, producing one record per CDR3 protein. The sample lists under 65,000 distinct CDR3 sequences; 20% to 30% were seen once. The sequenced sample was PBMCs. These receptors originate from a man in his sixties with HTLV-1-associated myelopathy (HAM/TSP).

To note about this clonotype: A much larger clone is a single base away; this may be a read error. The chain has TRBV5-1 and TRBJ2-7, with D unresolved. Germline values: CDR1 SGHRS, CDR2 YFSETQ. The V gene lost 7 bases and the J gene lost 0 bases, with 11 bases spanning the gap. The CDR3 has 13 amino acids. The DNA for the CDR3 is TGCGCCAGCTCGCAATGGAGCTCCTACGAGCAGTACTTC. Protein: CASSQWSSYEQYF.

In its sample, this clonotype was seen many times. The chain combines TRBV29-1 with TRBJ1-1; no firm D call. This CDR3 spans 13 amino acids. CDR1 is SQVTM, CDR2 ANQGSEA, per germline. V lost 3 bases and J lost 0, with 8 bases in between. CDR3 in DNA: TGCAGCGTTGAGGGCCAAATGAACACTGAAGCTTTCTTT. Translation gives CSVEGQMNTEAFF.

This clonotype was found a few times. The chain combines TRBV6-5 with TRBJ1-1, with TRBD1 matching over 9 bases. The CDR3 is made up of 13 amino acids. The germline gives CDR1 MNHEY, CDR2 SVGAGI. V gave up 6 bases and J gave up 4 bases; unmatched junction bases: 3. The CDR3 DNA is TGTGCCAGCAGAGAGACAGGGGGCACTGAAGCTTTCTTT. It translates to CASRETGGTEAFF.

Many counts were recorded for this clonotype. The chain combines TRBV12-3 or TRBV12-4 with TRBJ2-7; D may match TRBD1 or TRBD2 (5 bases each). The CDR3 consists of 14 residues. The V gene lost 3 bases and the J gene lost 2 bases, with 11 bases spanning the gap. CDR3: CASSFLGPTYEQYF. CDR3 nucleotide sequence: TGTGCCAGCAGTTTTTTGGGACCGACCTACGAGCAGTACTTC.

This clonotype was seen ten or more times. The V call is TRBV7-6, the J call TRBJ2-5, with unresolved D. Between the trimmed V and J ends, which lost 2 bases and 5 bases, there was a span of 6 bases. The germline V gene encodes CDR1 SGHVS and CDR2 FNYEAQ. The CDR3 runs 12 residues. The DNA for the CDR3 is TGTGCCAGCAGCTTACTGGGGGAGACCCAGTACTTC. As protein: CASSLLGETQYF.

This clonotype was counted ten times or more. J is TRBJ1-1 and V is TRBV20-1; D perhaps matches TRBD1 (5 bases). The CDR3 sequence is 14 residues long. With 0 bases removed from V and 4 bases from J, the gap between germline ends came to 12 bases. The germline V gene encodes CDR1 DFQATT and CDR2 SNEGSKA (reference sequence). The CDR3 loop is CSARDRVKSTEAFF. The CDR3 DNA follows: TGCAGTGCTAGAGACAGGGTAAAAAGCACTGAAGCTTTCTTT.

Comment on this clonotype: Mismatch with germline at one junction end may stem from a read error. V and J are TRBV5-5 and TRBJ1-1; D unresolved. Looked up from germline, CDR1 is SGHKS and CDR2 is YYEKEE (reference sequence). The length of the CDR3 is 13 residues. The CDR3 loop is CASSNPGSTAAFF. The CDR3 bases are TGTGCCAGCAGCAACCCCGGAAGCACTGCAGCTTTCTTT.

V usage is TRBV10-3 and J usage is TRBJ2-3; no clear D gene. CDR3 length: 13 amino acids. The V and J ends lost 7 bases and 3 bases respectively, with 11 bases between them. CDR1 and CDR2 from the germline V gene are ENHRY and SYGVKD. CDR3 coding DNA: TGTGCCATCAAGTCTAGTGTGACAGATACGCAGTATTTT. Residues: CAIKSSVTDTQYF.

The rearrangement links TRBV12-3 or TRBV12-4 to TRBJ1-6; D call uncertain. The CDR3 extends over 13 amino acids. CDR3 in amino acids: CARCQTDNSPLHF. The CDR3 nucleotides read TGTGCGAGGTGTCAGACGGATAATTCACCCCTCCACTTT.

In this sample, this clonotype turned up many times. This chain connects TRBV7-9 to TRBJ1-5; no firm D call. Trimming shortened V by 0 bases and J by 7 bases, and 7 bases separated the two germline ends. This CDR3 has 13 amino acids. Germline CDR1 and CDR2: SEHNR and FQNEAQ (reference sequence). The CDR3 loop reads CASSLAEGQPQHF. The CDR3 nucleotides read TGTGCCAGCAGCTTAGCTGAGGGCCAGCCCCAGCATTTT.

This clonotype was seen ten or more times. The CDR3 here is CASSVSSYEQYF. CDR3 sequence (DNA): TGCGCCAGCAGCGTGAGCTCCTACGAGCAGTACTTC. This chain connects TRBV5-1 to TRBJ2-7, with D hard to call. The CDR3 consists of 12 residues. Germline CDR1 SGHRS, CDR2 YFSETQ. V was trimmed by 4 bases and J by 0 bases, leaving 5 bases between them.

In this sample, this clonotype turned up many times. The rearrangement uses TRBV5-1 and TRBJ2-2; D is undetermined. CDR1 and CDR2 (germline): SGHRS, YFSETQ. V lost 0 bases, J lost 6 bases, and 12 bases lay in between. The CDR3 has 15 residues. As DNA, the CDR3 is TGCGCCAGCAGCTTGGAAGGTACCGTAGCCGGGGAGCTGTTTTTT. This gives the protein CASSLEGTVAGELFF.

About this clonotype itself: A much more abundant neighbour one base away suggests this may be a read error. The chain links TRBV7-7 to TRBJ1-2; weak D call: TRBD1 (6 bases). The CDR3 is 10 residues long. The V gene's germline CDR1 is SSHAT and CDR2 FNYEAQ (reference sequence). The CDR3 DNA reads TGTGCTAGCAGCTTCGGGGGCTGCACCTTC. The encoded protein is CASSFGGCTF.

Ten or more counts support this clonotype. This chain uses TRBV5-5 with TRBJ1-6, with D unclear. Germline V CDR1 and CDR2: SGHKS, YYEKEE (reference sequence). CDR3 length equals 15 residues. V lost 2 bases, J lost 8 bases, and 14 bases lay in between. CDR3 coding DNA: TGTGCCAGCAGCTTCGGGGTCGCTTATGATTCACCCCTCCACTTT. Translated: CASSFGVAYDSPLHF.

This clonotype turned up a few times. The rearrangement uses TRBV3-1 and TRBJ2-4; D uncertain. The CDR3 is made up of 14 amino acids. V lost 1 base and J 7 bases, leaving 11 bases between the germline ends. Per the germline V gene, CDR1 is LGHDT and CDR2 is YNNKEL (reference sequence). The CDR3 DNA reads TGTGCCAGCAGCCAAGTTCCTATCGGGAACATTCAGTACTTC. The encoded protein is CASSQVPIGNIQYF.

As to this clonotype: Given a much more abundant clone one base away, this may be a read error. V and J are TRBV20-1 and TRBJ2-5, with 8 bases aligning to TRBD1. This CDR3 has 13 amino acids. With V trimmed by 6 bases and J by 4 bases, 7 bases remained unmatched. The germline gives CDR1 DFQATT, CDR2 SNEGSKA (reference sequence). This chain's CDR3 is CSAWTGKGETQYF. The CDR3 DNA sequence: TGCAGTGCCTGGACAGGGAAGGGAGAGACCCAGTACTTC.

This clonotype was seen repeatedly, ten times or more. J is TRBJ1-4 and V is TRBV7-9, with 7 bases aligning to TRBD1. V lost 6 bases to trimming and J lost 5 bases; unmatched junction nucleotides: 9. CDR3 length: 15 amino acids. Germline-derived CDR1 and CDR2 are SEHNR and FQNEAQ (reference sequence). The CDR3 DNA sequence: TGTGCCAGCAGTCCGACAGGGATAGGGAATGAAAAACTGTTTTTT. It specifies CASSPTGIGNEKLFF.

This clonotype was found many times. The V call is TRBV2, the J call TRBJ2-1; maybe TRBD2 (6 bases). Per the germline V gene, CDR1 is SNHLY and CDR2 is FYNNEI. The V end was cut by 0 bases, the J end by 2 bases, with 17 bases between. The CDR3 consists of 18 residues. DNA of the CDR3: TGTGCCAGCAGTGAAGCGCTTCAGTTGGCGGGAACCTACAATGAGCAGTTCTTC. This codes for CASSEALQLAGTYNEQFF.

The sample holds many counts of this clonotype. The chain is built from TRBV29-1 and TRBJ2-7, with 13 bases aligning to TRBD2. This CDR3 is 15 amino acids long. V gave up 6 bases and J gave up 3 bases; unmatched junction bases: 8. Germline V gene data show CDR1 as SQVTM and CDR2 as ANQGSEA. The CDR3 sequence is CSVDPGTSGIYEQYF. The CDR3 DNA sequence: TGCAGCGTCGACCCCGGGACTAGCGGGATCTACGAGCAGTACTTC.

This clonotype showed up many times. In DNA, the CDR3 is TGTGCCAGCAGCTCTAATTGGGGACTAGCGGGGGGAAAGAGCTCCTACAATGAGCAGTTCTTC. This translates into CASSSNWGLAGGKSSYNEQFF. V and J are TRBV7-9 and TRBJ2-1, with 15 positions matching TRBD2. Germline V gene sequence: CDR1 SEHNR, CDR2 FQNEAQ (reference sequence). The junction had 13 bases not matched to a gene; V was cut back by 4 bases and J by 0 bases. CDR3 length: 21 residues.

This chain connects TRBV10-2 to TRBJ2-7; perhaps TRBD1 as D (6 bases). The CDR3 covers 13 residues. Germline CDR1 WSHSY, CDR2 SAAADI. Trimming took 6 bases from V and 3 from J, leaving 12 bases between them. CDR3 residues: CASRDSRLYEQYF. The CDR3 DNA follows: TGCGCCAGCAGGGACAGCCGCCTCTACGAGCAGTACTTC.

This clonotype was counted at least ten times. The V gene is TRBV7-3, the J gene TRBJ1-3, with 8 bases that match TRBD1. Trimming took 5 bases from V and 4 from J; bases not matched to a gene: 7. CDR1 is SGHTA and CDR2 is FQGTGA in the germline V gene. The length of the CDR3 is 15 residues. The CDR3 loop reads CASSLQGAKGNTIYF. The CDR3 DNA reads TGTGCCAGCAGCCTGCAGGGGGCGAAAGGAAACACCATATATTTT.

This clonotype was seen many times. This chain connects TRBV12-3 or TRBV12-4 to TRBJ2-1; 12 bases match TRBD2. Losses at the gene ends were 6 bases for V and 6 bases for J; bases not matched to a gene: 0. The length of the CDR3 is 13 residues. Here the CDR3 reads CASRTSGGNEQFF. In DNA, the CDR3 is TGTGCCAGCAGGACTAGCGGGGGCAATGAGCAGTTCTTC.

This clonotype is labeled as medium-sized. The rearrangement joins TRBV6-1 to TRBJ2-2; possibly TRBD1 for D (5 bases). Germline V CDR1 and CDR2: MNHNS, SASEGT. The CDR3 contains 11 residues. With 8 bases removed from V and 8 bases from J, the gap between germline ends came to 9 bases. The CDR3 region is CASHRTGELFF. The DNA of the CDR3 is TGTGCCAGCCACAGGACAGGGGAGCTGTTTTTT.

This clonotype was seen ten or more times. This CDR3 reads CASSEPKSTPSSGRRGNIQYF. CDR3 bases: TGTGCCAGCAGTGAACCGAAGTCGACACCTTCTAGCGGGAGGAGGGGAAACATTCAGTACTTC. The V gene is TRBV25-1, the J gene TRBJ2-4; 11 bases fit TRBD2. Germline V gene sequence: CDR1 MGHDK, CDR2 SYGVNS. V shed 2 bases, J shed 6 bases, and the junction held 21 bases outside the gene matches. The CDR3 spans 21 residues.

This clonotype was recorded at least ten times. The chain links TRBV5-1 to TRBJ2-2, with D unresolved. Germline loops: CDR1 SGHRS, CDR2 YFSETQ. The CDR3 totals 16 residues. With 0 bases removed from V and 0 bases from J, the gap between germline ends came to 9 bases. CDR3 DNA sequence: TGCGCCAGCAGCTTGGGGGGTAGTGCGAACACCGGGGAGCTGTTTTTT. Its translation: CASSLGGSANTGELFF.

The chain combines TRBV20-1 with TRBJ1-6, with D possibly TRBD1 on 5 matching bases. Germline V lookup: CDR1 DFQATT, CDR2 SNEGSKA (reference sequence). This CDR3 is 15 amino acids long. The V and J ends lost 3 bases and 10 bases respectively, with 19 bases between them. The CDR3: CSARAGVGLGSPLHF. The CDR3 DNA reads TGCAGTGCTAGGGCCGGGGTGGGGCTAGGATCACCCCTCCACTTT.

The chain is built from TRBV25-1 and TRBJ2-3; D is undetermined. The CDR3 length is 14 residues. CDR1 is MGHDK and CDR2 is SYGVNS in the germline V gene. With 3 bases removed from V and 1 base from J, the gap between germline ends came to 8 bases. The CDR3 DNA is TGTGCCAGCAGTGACTTTTCCCGCACAGATACGCAGTATTTT. The encoded protein is CASSDFSRTDTQYF.

Ten or more counts support this clonotype. The gene calls are TRBV10-3 and TRBJ2-3; D is unclear. The CDR3 covers 12 residues. The germline V and J ends were trimmed by 6 bases and 0 bases, with 4 bases remaining between them. The germline V gene has CDR1 ENHRY and CDR2 SYGVKD. DNA for the CDR3: TGTGCCATCAGCGCGAGCACAGATACGCAGTATTTT. Its translation: CAISASTDTQYF.

The rearrangement uses TRBV4-2 and TRBJ2-1; 11 bases match TRBD2. The junction had 12 bases not matched to a gene; V was cut back by 0 bases and J by 11 bases. Per germline, CDR1 LGHNA and CDR2 YNFKEQ. The CDR3 has 17 amino acids. CDR3 in DNA: TGTGCCAGCAGCCAAGAACTAGCGGGAGTCCCCGGCGGGCAGCAGTTCTTC. Protein: CASSQELAGVPGGQQFF.